A selection of T cell receptor beta chains follows, all from one sample in a study of a mutant IDH1 vaccine in newly diagnosed glioma. Antigens for these TCRs are unknown. The assay was immunoSEQ multiplex PCR, and TCRdb's table has in-frame clones only and misses some. The table has about 72,000 clones, approximately 87% seen once. The input for sequencing was PBMCs, taken from a glioma patient whose treatment included an IDH1 peptide vaccine. These receptors all come from a man aged 18 to 30 with glioma. Each CDR3 is given with its conserved first and last residue. D genes are given only for firm matches. Expanded clones are given a class, and other clones once, few, many or no size at all.

TRBV7-9	TRBD1	NA	TRBJ1-3	TGTGCCAGCAGCTCCTCCGGGACAGGGGTAGGAAACACCATATATTTT	CASSSSGTGVGNTIYF
TRBV11-2	NA	NA	TRBJ1-5	TGTGCCAGCAGCTTAGGAGAGGAACAGCCCCAGCATTTT	CASSLGEEQPQHF
TRBV19	NA	NA	TRBJ1-2	TGTGCCAGTAGTGATCCCCGGGACACCTATGGCTACACCTTC	CASSDPRDTYGYTF
TRBV7-2	NA	NA	TRBJ2-5	TGTGCCACCCGTGGGGAGTTAGCGTTCGGAGAGACCCAGTACTTC	CATRGELAFGETQYF
TRBV7-2	NA	NA	TRBJ1-4	TGTGCCAGCAGCTTAGGCCCCTTTAATGAAAAACTGTTTTTT	CASSLGPFNEKLFF
TRBV20-1	NA	NA	TRBJ2-5	TGCAGTGCTAGAGATAGGAGGGCCCAGTACTTC	CSARDRRAQYF
TRBV7-2	TRBD1	once	TRBJ2-7	TGTGCCAGCAGCTGGGGCAGAGGGGACAGCTCCTACGAGCAGTACTTC	CASSWGRGDSSYEQYF
TRBV5-6	NA	NA	TRBJ1-5	TGTGCCAGCAGCTTGAGTATGGCCCGCAATCAGCCCCAGCATTTT	CASSLSMARNQPQHF
TRBV2	TRBD2	NA	TRBJ2-2	TGTGCCACTATTCGCAGCGGGGGGCCCACCGGGGAGCTGTTTTTT	CATIRSGGPTGELFF
TRBV6-6	NA	NA	TRBJ2-7	TGTGCCAGCAGCCTCGGAGGGGAACTAACCTACGAGCAGTACTTC	CASSLGGELTYEQYF
TRBV27	NA	NA	TRBJ2-7	TGTGCCAGCAGTACCCTCACAGGCTACGAGCAGTACTTC	CASSTLTGYEQYF
TRBV27	NA	NA	TRBJ1-1	TGTGCCAGCAGGCCCTATGTGGGGTCTAGGAACACTGAAGCTTTCTTT	CASRPYVGSRNTEAFF
TRBV27	TRBD1	once	TRBJ1-5	TGTGCCAGCAGTTTATCGGACAGGGGGGGACATCAGCCCCAGCATTTT	CASSLSDRGGHQPQHF
TRBV10-3	TRBD2	NA	TRBJ2-7	TGTGCCATCAGTGAGCCTAGCGGGGGGCCCTATTACCGCTACGAGCAGTACTTC	CAISEPSGGPYYRYEQYF
TRBV9	NA	once	TRBJ1-1	TGTGCCAGCAGCCCCCCGGAAGGGGCGAACACTGAAGCTTTCTTT	CASSPPEGANTEAFF
TRBV19	TRBD1	NA	TRBJ1-3	TGTGCCAGTGGGACAGGGCCTGGAAACACCATATATTTT	CASGTGPGNTIYF
TRBV27	NA	NA	TRBJ1-3	TGTGCCAGCAGTTATAGGGGGACAACTGGAAACACCATATATTTT	CASSYRGTTGNTIYF
TRBV7-2	NA	NA	TRBJ1-5	TGTGCCAGCAGCTTAAGTTCCGGGGGGACTCAGCCCCAGCATTTT	CASSLSSGGTQPQHF
TRBV4-3	TRBD1	NA	TRBJ1-1	TGCGCCAGCAGCCAAGACCTTGCCGGGACAGGTGTGAGGGCTTTCTTT	CASSQDLAGTGVRAFF
TRBV18	NA	NA	TRBJ2-7	TGTGCCAGCTCACCGTGGGACGTAGCCTACGAGCAGTACTTC	CASSPWDVAYEQYF
TRBV7-9	TRBD2	NA	TRBJ2-1	TGTGCCAGCAGTCGACTAGCGGGGGGCCCTCGGGAGCAGTTCTTC	CASSRLAGGPREQFF
TRBV2	TRBD2	NA	TRBJ2-3	TGTGCCAGCAGTGAGATCTGGGGAGCGGGGAGTAGCACAGATACGCAGTATTTT	CASSEIWGAGSSTDTQYF
TRBV5-6	NA	NA	TRBJ2-2	TGTGCCAGCAGCTTGGGGGCAACCGGGGAGCTGTTTTTT	CASSLGATGELFF
TRBV7-2	NA	NA	TRBJ2-5	TGTGCCAGCAGCTTAGCGCTTTGGGGGGAGACCCAGTACTTC	CASSLALWGETQYF
TRBV7-8	TRBD1	NA	TRBJ2-5	TGTGCCAGCAGCACCCGGACAGGGGTGCAAGAGACCCAGTACTTC	CASSTRTGVQETQYF
TRBV18	NA	few	TRBJ1-4	TGTGCCAGCTCGTCGTCCAATGGTGAAAAACTGTTTTTT	CASSSSNGEKLFF
TRBV7-9	NA	few	TRBJ1-4	TGTGCCAGCCGGGGTGACGGGGCTAATGAAAAACTGTTTTTT	CASRGDGANEKLFF
TRBV28	NA	NA	TRBJ2-7	TGTGCCAGCAGTTTATTCAGGGGCCCCTACGAGCAGTACTTC	CASSLFRGPYEQYF
TRBV28	NA	NA	TRBJ2-4	TGTGCCAGCAGTTTACCAGGCTCCCCAGGGGTAGGAAACATTCAGTACTTC	CASSLPGSPGVGNIQYF
TRBV19	NA	NA	TRBJ2-1	TGTGCCAGTAGTATTAACCGGGAGCAGTTCTTC	CASSINREQFF
TRBV20-1	NA	NA	TRBJ2-7	TGCAGTGCAGGTACCTACGAGCAGTACTTC	CSAGTYEQYF
TRBV7-6	NA	NA	TRBJ1-1	TGTGCCAGCAGCCCGTGGGGTAACACTGAAGCTTTCTTT	CASSPWGNTEAFF
TRBV6-1	NA	once	TRBJ1-5	TGTGCCAGCAGTGACCACGGACCCGGTCCCAATCAGCCCCAGCATTTT	CASSDHGPGPNQPQHF
TRBV4-2	NA	NA	TRBJ1-5	TGTGCCAGCAGCCACTCGAAGGGGTCCGCAGAACCTGATCAGCCCCAGCATTTT	CASSHSKGSAEPDQPQHF
TRBV4-1	TRBD1	few	TRBJ1-2	TGCGCCAGCAGCCAAGGGGACAGGGAGTACTATGGCTACACCTTC	CASSQGDREYYGYTF
TRBV19	NA	NA	TRBJ2-2	TGTGCCAGTAGTGAGGGGTGGGGCACCGGGGAGCTGTTTTTT	CASSEGWGTGELFF
TRBV6-5	NA	few	TRBJ1-3	TGTGCCAGCAGTTACGCCCGTATTGGAAACACCATATATTTT	CASSYARIGNTIYF
TRBV19	NA	NA	TRBJ2-3	TGTGCCAGTAGTATAGATCCTTCCAGAGTACCTAGCACAGATACGCAGTATTTT	CASSIDPSRVPSTDTQYF
TRBV6-1	NA	NA	TRBJ2-5	TGTGCCACCCAAAGGGGCAGGGTTGCCGAGACCCAGTACTTC	CATQRGRVAETQYF
TRBV6-5	TRBD1	NA	TRBJ2-5	TGTGCCAGCAGCCGGACAGGGGGCGTAAAGACCCAGTACTTC	CASSRTGGVKTQYF
TRBV2	NA	NA	TRBJ2-3	TGTGCCAGCGGGGGGAGCACAGATACGCAGTATTTT	CASGGSTDTQYF
TRBV7-8	NA	NA	TRBJ2-3	TGTGCCAGCAGCCGGAATCTAGATACGCAGTATTTT	CASSRNLDTQYF
TRBV6-5	NA	NA	TRBJ2-7	TGTGCCAGCAGTTACCTCTTGGGTGGGAGGTACGAGCAGTACTTC	CASSYLLGGRYEQYF
TRBV14	TRBD2	NA	TRBJ2-7	TGTGCCAGCAGCCCCCTAGCGGGGGACGAGCAGTACTTC	CASSPLAGDEQYF
TRBV29-1	NA	NA	TRBJ2-7	TGCAGCGTTTTAGGGGAGGACTACGAGCAGTACTTC	CSVLGEDYEQYF
TRBV5-1	NA	few	TRBJ1-1	TGCGCCAGCAGCTTGGGCGACACTGAAGCTTTCTTT	CASSLGDTEAFF
TRBV6-1	NA	NA	TRBJ2-3	TGTGCCAGCAGTGAAGGCCCCACAGATACGCAGTATTTT	CASSEGPTDTQYF
TRBV6-1	TRBD1	NA	TRBJ2-7	TGTGCCAGCAGTGAAGGGGACAGGACCTACGAGCAGTACTTC	CASSEGDRTYEQYF
TRBV30	NA	NA	TRBJ1-1	TGTGCCTGCCCGGGACGCCGGGGGGTGAACACTGAAGCTTTCTTT	CACPGRRGVNTEAFF
TRBV19	TRBD2	NA	TRBJ2-1	TGTGCCAGTAGTATAGATCCCACGGGACTAGCGGGAGTTTCCCCCTACAATGAGCAGTTCTTC	CASSIDPTGLAGVSPYNEQFF
TRBV6-5	NA	few	TRBJ1-1	TGTGCCAGCAGTTACACCCCCGGGCAGACGAACACTGAAGCTTTCTTT	CASSYTPGQTNTEAFF
TRBV19	NA	NA	TRBJ2-4	TGTGCCAGTACCGGGGACATGATAGCCAAAAACATTCAGTACTTC	CASTGDMIAKNIQYF
TRBV27	NA	NA	TRBJ1-3	TGTGCCAGCAGTTTGGCATATGGAAACACCATATATTTT	CASSLAYGNTIYF
TRBV6-1	TRBD1	NA	TRBJ1-2	TGTGCCAGCAGTGAAAGAGTGACAGGGAGGAACTATGGCTACACCTTC	CASSERVTGRNYGYTF
TRBV4-1	NA	NA	TRBJ1-3	TGCGCCAGCAGCCAAGATTGGATAAACACCATATATTTT	CASSQDWINTIYF